The clone carrying this T cell receptor beta chain has just a few counts. The method was immunoSEQ multiplex PCR; TCRdb's version includes in-frame clones alone and lacks a portion of them. Of 200,000 to 250,000 clones listed, 70% are singletons. These data originate in a study of cytotoxic CD8 clonotypes in ibrutinib-treated CLL. This CDR3 is built from 11 residues. Germline CDR1 reads GTSNPN; CDR2 reads SVGIG (reference sequence). The V end lost 8 bases, the J end lost 5 bases, and 13 bases lay between the germline ends. The chain carries TRBV30 and TRBJ2-7, with D possibly TRBD1 on 6 matching bases. Sequencing used PBMCs, obtained after 24 months of ibrutinib treatment. The source is a human donor with chronic lymphocytic leukemia. The CDR3 sequence: CAGTGSDEQYF. Here the CDR3 DNA reads TGTGCCGGAACAGGGTCTGACGAGCAGTACTTC.